These T cell receptor beta chains were read from a single sample in a study of blood T cell repertoires in COVID-19. Data came from immunoSEQ multiplex PCR; TCRdb stores just in-frame clones and leaves some out. The repertoire holds around 60,000 clones, with 85% to 90% as singletons. Sequencing used peripheral blood. All receptors come from a human donor with active COVID-19. The donor label of this sample is uncertain. CDR3s include the opening cysteine and the closing phenylalanine or tryptophan. Each record gives: V gene, clone size, J gene, D gene, CDR3 protein, CDR3 DNA. A D gene is named only where the DNA matches it firmly. Clone size, where shown, is once, few, many, or a class for clones that have expanded.

>TRBV12-3/TRBV12-4|once|TRBJ1-1|TRBD1
CASSYIQGPAFF
TGTGCCAGCAGCTATATACAGGGGCCCGCTTTCTTT
>TRBV27|.|TRBJ2-3|TRBD2
CASSSPGGGSGDTQYF
TGTGCCAGCAGTTCGCCGGGCGGGGGGTCTGGAGATACGCAGTATTTT
>TRBV27|.|TRBJ2-7|TRBD2
CASSPGLAGGTYEQYF
TGTGCCAGCAGCCCCGGACTAGCGGGGGGAACCTACGAGCAGTACTTC
>TRBV7-9|.|TRBJ1-1|TRBD1
CASSAGTGWGMNTEAFF
TGTGCCAGCAGCGCCGGGACAGGGTGGGGGATGAACACTGAAGCTTTCTTT
>TRBV19|few|TRBJ2-2|.
CASSIARAGELFF
TGTGCCAGTAGTATAGCCAGGGCCGGGGAGCTGTTTTTT
>TRBV3-1/TRBV3-2|.|TRBJ2-1|TRBD2
CASSQDRLAAYNEQFF
TGTGCCAGCAGCCAAGATCGGCTAGCGGCATACAATGAGCAGTTCTTC
>TRBV9|.|TRBJ2-7|.
CASSVHQGEQYF
TGTGCCAGCAGCGTACACCAGGGGGAGCAGTACTTC
>TRBV5-1|.|TRBJ2-1|.
CASSLARTDSYNEQFF
TGCGCCAGCAGCTTGGCCAGGACAGATTCGTACAATGAGCAGTTCTTC
>TRBV27|.|TRBJ2-5|TRBD1
CASSLSRGQETQYF
TGTGCCAGCAGTTTAAGCAGGGGGCAGGAGACCCAGTACTTC
>TRBV5-1|.|TRBJ2-1|TRBD2
CASSLTSGGPRGNEQFF
TGCGCCAGCAGCTTGACTAGCGGGGGGCCCCGGGGGAATGAGCAGTTCTTC
>TRBV7-2|.|TRBJ2-7|TRBD1
CASSLSVTGAGEQYF
TGTGCCAGCAGCTTATCTGTGACAGGGGCCGGGGAGCAGTACTTC
>TRBV4-3|.|TRBJ2-5|.
CASSQDLVLQETQYF
TGCGCCAGCAGCCAAGATCTAGTTCTCCAAGAGACCCAGTACTTC
>TRBV27|.|TRBJ2-3|TRBD1
CATRTGGAADTQYF
TGTGCCACCAGGACAGGGGGCGCGGCAGATACGCAGTATTTT
>TRBV3-1/TRBV3-2|.|TRBJ2-7|TRBD1
CASSRDRVNEQYF
TGTGCCAGCAGCCGGGACAGGGTAAACGAGCAGTACTTC
>TRBV10-2|.|TRBJ1-5|.
CASSESSGFNQPQHF
TGCGCCAGCAGTGAGTCATCGGGGTTTAATCAGCCCCAGCATTTT
>TRBV5-5|.|TRBJ2-7|.
CASREGALSYEQYF
TGTGCCAGCAGGGAAGGGGCCCTGTCCTACGAGCAGTACTTC
>TRBV5-1|once|TRBJ2-5|.
CASSLGTIQETQYF
TGCGCCAGCAGCTTGGGGACTATACAAGAGACCCAGTACTTC
>TRBV12-2|.|TRBJ2-7|.
CASRPTGGEQYF
TGTGCAAGTCGCCCGACGGGAGGCGAGCAGTACTTC
>TRBV18|.|TRBJ1-5|.
CASSPTLLRGSNQPQHF
TGTGCCAGCTCCCCAACCCTCTTGCGGGGTAGCAATCAGCCCCAGCATTTT
>TRBV27|.|TRBJ2-7|TRBD2
CASSSRTSGRTSYEQYF
TGTGCCAGCAGTTCCCGGACTAGCGGGAGGACCTCCTACGAGCAGTACTTC
>TRBV10-2|once|TRBJ2-7|TRBD2
CATRGGSRSSYEQYF
TGCGCCACTCGGGGAGGGAGCAGGAGCTCCTACGAGCAGTACTTC
>TRBV6-2/TRBV6-3|.|TRBJ2-7|.
CASSLVSYEQYF
TGTGCCAGCAGTTTGGTCAGTTACGAGCAGTACTTC
>TRBV19|.|TRBJ2-3|.
CASSTGGPDTQYF
TGTGCCAGTAGTACCGGGGGTCCCGATACGCAGTATTTT
>TRBV6-5|.|TRBJ2-5|TRBD2
CASSYTLAGSQETQYF
TGTGCCAGCAGTTACACCCTAGCGGGAAGTCAAGAGACCCAGTACTTC
>TRBV7-2|.|TRBJ1-2|.
CASMPLGEDYGYTF
TGTGCCAGCATGCCGTTAGGGGAGGACTATGGCTACACCTTC
>TRBV9|.|TRBJ2-3|.
CASSQEGSSTDTQYF
TGTGCCAGCAGTCAAGAGGGAAGTAGCACAGATACGCAGTATTTT
>TRBV6-6|.|TRBJ1-1|.
CASSGVVGTEAFF
TGTGCCAGCAGTGGAGTAGTTGGCACTGAAGCTTTCTTT
>TRBV7-2|.|TRBJ2-5|TRBD2
CASSYPSGAIQETQYF
TGTGCCAGCAGCTACCCTAGCGGGGCGATACAAGAGACCCAGTACTTC
>TRBV9|.|TRBJ1-1|.
CASSPNANRDTEAFF
TGTGCCAGCAGCCCAAACGCTAACAGGGACACTGAAGCTTTCTTT
>TRBV6-5|.|TRBJ1-1|.
CASSLGGANTEAFF
TGTGCCAGCAGTTTAGGGGGAGCGAACACTGAAGCTTTCTTT
>TRBV10-3|.|TRBJ2-7|.
CAISELASAYEQYF
TGTGCCATCAGTGAGTTAGCTAGCGCCTACGAGCAGTACTTC
>TRBV24-1|.|TRBJ1-5|.
CATSSGGVSNQPQHF
TGTGCCACCAGTTCCGGGGGGGTTAGCAATCAGCCCCAGCATTTT
>TRBV7-3|.|TRBJ2-3|.
CASSLAGGQIPSTDTQYF
TGTGCCAGCAGCTTAGCGGGGGGACAGATACCTAGCACAGATACGCAGTATTTT
>TRBV18|.|TRBJ2-7|TRBD2
CASSRQGQISAGVTYEQYF
TGTGCCAGCTCACGCCAGGGGCAGATATCAGCGGGGGTGACCTACGAGCAGTACTTC
>TRBV28|.|TRBJ2-5|.
CASSPIQETQYF
TGTGCCAGCAGCCCAATCCAAGAGACCCAGTACTTC
>TRBV7-8|.|TRBJ2-3|TRBD2
CASSPPSGGWTDTQYF
TGTGCCAGCAGCCCTCCTAGCGGGGGGTGGACAGATACGCAGTATTTT
>TRBV7-2|.|TRBJ2-3|TRBD2
CASSYAGTTRDTQYF
TGTGCCAGCAGCTACGCCGGGACTACAAGAGATACGCAGTATTTT
>TRBV6-5|.|TRBJ2-1|.
CASSYPPRGNEQFF
TGTGCCAGCAGTTATCCACCTAGAGGCAATGAGCAGTTCTTC
>TRBV7-9|.|TRBJ1-5|.
CASSPDSPWSQPQHF
TGTGCCAGCAGCCCTGACAGCCCCTGGAGTCAGCCCCAGCATTTT
>TRBV7-7|once|TRBJ2-5|.
CASSSVGRPVETQYF
TGTGCCAGCAGCTCGGTGGGGAGGCCCGTCGAAACCCAGTACTTC
>TRBV27|.|TRBJ2-3|TRBD2
CASSLSGLVTDTQYF
TGTGCCAGCAGTTTATCGGGACTAGTCACAGATACGCAGTATTTT
>TRBV11-2|.|TRBJ1-2|.
CASSLEDRNFYGYTF
TGTGCCAGCAGCTTAGAGGACAGAAATTTCTATGGCTACACCTTC
>TRBV4-3|.|TRBJ2-3|TRBD2
CASSQDRLAGRTDTQYF
TGCGCCAGCAGCCAAGATAGGCTAGCGGGGCGCACAGATACGCAGTATTTT
>TRBV30|.|TRBJ2-2|TRBD1
CAWSYRTGGNTGELFF
TGTGCCTGGAGTTACCGGACAGGGGGCAACACCGGGGAGCTGTTTTTT
>TRBV4-3|.|TRBJ1-2|TRBD1
CASSQLGQGGYGYTF
TGCGCCAGCAGCCAGTTGGGACAGGGGGGCTATGGCTACACCTTC
>TRBV7-3|few|TRBJ1-1|TRBD1
CASSLNRGRTEAFF
TGTGCCAGCAGCTTAAACAGGGGAAGAACTGAAGCTTTCTTT
>TRBV11-2|.|TRBJ1-2|TRBD1
CASSPRQGMNYGYTF
TGTGCCAGCAGCCCTAGACAGGGGATGAACTATGGCTACACCTTC
>TRBV11-2|.|TRBJ1-5|TRBD1
CASSPDRVQPQHF
TGTGCCAGCAGCCCCGACAGGGTTCAGCCCCAGCATTTT
>TRBV6-5|.|TRBJ1-6|TRBD1
CATTGGPYNSPLHF
TGTGCCACGACAGGGGGTCCCTATAATTCACCCCTCCACTTT
>TRBV4-2|.|TRBJ2-7|.
CASSQASPDSTYEQYF
TGTGCCAGCAGCCAAGCGTCCCCGGACTCCACCTACGAGCAGTACTTC
>TRBV2|.|TRBJ2-4|TRBD1
CASSEVPDRGGNIQYF
TGTGCCAGCAGTGAAGTCCCAGACAGGGGCGGAAACATTCAGTACTTC